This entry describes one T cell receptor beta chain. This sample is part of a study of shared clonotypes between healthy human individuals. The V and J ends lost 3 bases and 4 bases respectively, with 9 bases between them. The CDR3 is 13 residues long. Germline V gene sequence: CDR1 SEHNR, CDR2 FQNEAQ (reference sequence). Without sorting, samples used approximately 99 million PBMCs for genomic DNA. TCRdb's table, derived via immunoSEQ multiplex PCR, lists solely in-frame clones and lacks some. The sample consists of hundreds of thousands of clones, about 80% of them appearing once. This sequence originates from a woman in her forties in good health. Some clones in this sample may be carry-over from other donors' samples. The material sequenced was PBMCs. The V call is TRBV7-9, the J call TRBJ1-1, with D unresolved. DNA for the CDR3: TGTGCCAGCAGCTTGTCGAGGAGCACTGAAGCTTTCTTT. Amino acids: CASSLSRSTEAFF.